These T cell receptor beta chains were read from a single sample in a study of shared clonotypes between healthy human individuals. Data came from immunoSEQ multiplex PCR; TCRdb stores just in-frame clones and leaves some out. The table lists 1.6 million or so clones, 97% to 99% of them singletons. The sequenced sample consisted of naive CD4+ T cells sorted from blood. These receptors all come from a man in his thirties or forties in good health. Both conserved end residues are part of each CDR3. Fields, in order: V gene, J gene, D gene, clone size, CDR3 protein, CDR3 DNA. A D gene is named only where the DNA matches it firmly. Only some rows state a clone size, as once, few, many or a class for expanded clones.

TRBV7-9,TRBJ1-4,TRBD1,-,CASSPGTGNEKLFF,TGTGCCAGCAGTCCCGGGACAGGGAACGAAAAACTGTTTTTT
TRBV5-1,TRBJ2-3,TRBD2,-,CASSSLTSGSTDTQYF,TGCGCCAGCAGCTCTCTGACTAGCGGGAGCACAGATACGCAGTATTTT
TRBV20-1,TRBJ2-1,-,-,CSARGGEQFF,TGCAGTGCTAGGGGTGGTGAGCAGTTCTTC
TRBV10-3,TRBJ1-2,TRBD1,-,CAISGQGEVWGYTF,TGTGCCATCAGTGGGCAGGGGGAAGTATGGGGCTACACCTTC
TRBV2,TRBJ2-7,-,-,CASSEVRFTYEQYF,TGTGCCAGCAGTGAAGTCAGGTTTACCTACGAGCAGTACTTC
TRBV5-1,TRBJ2-3,-,once,CASSLPRRSTDTQYF,TGCGCCAGCAGCTTGCCCAGGCGTAGCACAGATACGCAGTATTTT
TRBV6-1,TRBJ2-5,TRBD2,-,CASGLAGVGETQYF,TGTGCCAGCGGGCTAGCGGGAGTGGGAGAGACCCAGTACTTC
TRBV29-1,TRBJ2-1,-,few,CSVEKGGYNEQFF,TGCAGCGTTGAGAAAGGCGGATACAATGAGCAGTTCTTC
TRBV11-2,TRBJ2-1,TRBD2,-,CASRPTSGRANEQFF,TGTGCCAGCAGACCGACTAGCGGGAGGGCCAATGAGCAGTTCTTC
TRBV28,TRBJ2-7,-,-,CASKVAPGGGPKHEQYF,TGTGCCAGCAAAGTGGCCCCAGGGGGAGGGCCAAAGCACGAGCAGTACTTC
TRBV5-1,TRBJ2-1,-,-,CASTGSASYNEQFF,TGCGCCAGCACCGGGTCAGCATCCTACAATGAGCAGTTCTTC
TRBV11-2,TRBJ2-5,-,-,CASSDRTGDREAQYF,TGTGCCAGCAGCGATCGGACAGGAGACCGGGAGGCCCAGTACTTC
TRBV18,TRBJ2-6,-,-,CASSSRALPWSVLTF,TGTGCCAGCTCATCCCGGGCCTTACCGTGGAGCGTCCTGACTTTC
TRBV6-6,TRBJ2-2,TRBD2,-,CASSFGLAVTGELFF,TGTGCCAGCAGTTTCGGACTAGCGGTGACCGGGGAGCTGTTTTTT
TRBV2,TRBJ1-5,-,-,CAIRRTYNQPQHF,TGTGCCATCCGGAGGACTTACAATCAGCCCCAGCATTTT
TRBV6-6,TRBJ2-7,-,-,CASTGRGSYEQYF,TGTGCCAGCACAGGGCGAGGCTCCTACGAGCAGTACTTC
TRBV29-1,TRBJ2-5,-,-,CSVESVETQYF,TGCAGCGTTGAATCGGTGGAGACCCAGTACTTC
TRBV12-5,TRBJ2-7,-,-,CASGQDSKYEQYF,TGTGCTAGTGGTCAGGACAGTAAATACGAGCAGTACTTC
TRBV11-2,TRBJ2-2,TRBD1,once,CASSARGFNTGELFF,TGTGCCAGCAGCGCCAGGGGGTTTAACACCGGGGAGCTGTTTTTT
TRBV18,TRBJ1-4,-,-,CASSPLASSNEKLFF,TGTGCCAGCTCACCACTAGCCAGCTCTAATGAAAAACTGTTTTTT
TRBV29-1,TRBJ2-1,TRBD2,-,CSVSGSSYNEQFF,TGCAGCGTTAGCGGGAGTTCCTACAATGAGCAGTTCTTC
TRBV12-5,TRBJ1-1,-,-,CASGLGHTDREAFF,TGTGCTAGTGGTTTGGGACATACGGACCGTGAAGCTTTCTTT
TRBV11-2,TRBJ2-3,-,-,CASSLDGGWTDTQYF,TGTGCCAGCAGCTTAGATGGAGGTTGGACAGATACGCAGTATTTT
TRBV6-6,TRBJ1-4,-,-,CASSWGPGAGEKLFF,TGTGCCAGCAGTTGGGGCCCGGGGGCGGGCGAAAAACTGTTTTTT
TRBV25-1,TRBJ2-1,TRBD2,-,CASSVPSGTYNEQFF,TGTGCCAGCAGTGTACCTAGCGGAACCTACAATGAGCAGTTCTTC
TRBV5-4,TRBJ2-7,TRBD1,once,CASSLVGRGIHEQYF,TGTGCCAGCAGCTTGGTGGGCAGGGGGATCCACGAGCAGTACTTC
TRBV28,TRBJ1-2,-,-,CASSPRRGAHTF,TGTGCCAGCAGTCCCCGACGGGGGGCTCACACCTTC
TRBV18,TRBJ2-5,-,-,CASSPRTGKETQYF,TGTGCCAGCTCACCACGGACCGGGAAAGAGACCCAGTACTTC
TRBV5-8,TRBJ2-2,TRBD1,-,CASSLWGDRGYTGELFF,TGTGCCAGCAGCTTGTGGGGGGACAGGGGATACACCGGGGAGCTGTTTTTT
TRBV5-1,TRBJ1-1,-,-,CASLGDTEAFF,TGCGCCAGCCTGGGGGACACTGAAGCTTTCTTT
TRBV25-1,TRBJ1-3,TRBD1,-,CASSATGTVSGNTIYF,TGTGCCAGCAGTGCGACCGGGACAGTCTCTGGAAACACCATATATTTT
TRBV9,TRBJ2-2,TRBD1,-,CASSTGTVNTGELFF,TGTGCCAGCAGCACCGGGACAGTCAACACCGGGGAGCTGTTTTTT
TRBV5-4,TRBJ2-7,-,-,CASSGKLVTNSYEQYF,TGTGCCAGCAGCGGTAAACTGGTTACTAACTCCTACGAGCAGTACTTC
TRBV5-1,TRBJ2-5,-,-,CASTLKGNGGETQYF,TGCGCCAGCACCCTGAAAGGGAACGGAGGAGAGACCCAGTACTTC
TRBV28,TRBJ2-3,-,-,CASSFPDSPADTQYF,TGTGCCAGCAGTTTCCCGGACAGTCCGGCAGATACGCAGTATTTT
TRBV7-9,TRBJ2-7,TRBD2,-,CASSYTSGRASEQYF,TGTGCCAGCAGCTACACTAGCGGGAGGGCCTCCGAGCAGTACTTC
TRBV28,TRBJ2-1,TRBD1,-,CASSHIADRGNEQFF,TGTGCCAGCAGTCACATAGCGGACAGGGGAAATGAGCAGTTCTTC
TRBV7-9,TRBJ2-7,TRBD1,once,CASSLVWDRGPLGQYF,TGTGCCAGCAGCTTAGTATGGGACAGGGGCCCCCTAGGGCAGTACTTC
TRBV6-1,TRBJ2-7,TRBD1,once,CASSESGTGEYEQYF,TGTGCCAGCAGTGAGTCCGGGACAGGGGAGTACGAGCAGTACTTC
TRBV9,TRBJ2-2,-,-,CASSVGVTGELFF,TGTGCCAGCAGCGTAGGTGTAACCGGGGAGCTGTTTTTT
TRBV6-5,TRBJ2-7,TRBD1,-,CASSRPGTGEQYF,TGTGCCAGCAGTCGCCCCGGGACAGGGGAGCAGTACTTC
TRBV18,TRBJ1-2,-,-,CASSPGQAGSYGYTF,TGTGCCAGCTCACCGGGCCAAGCAGGCTCCTATGGCTACACCTTC
TRBV18,TRBJ2-1,-,-,CASSPPATLIHEQFF,TGTGCCAGCTCACCACCGGCAACCTTAATCCATGAGCAGTTCTTC
TRBV7-9,TRBJ2-7,TRBD1,-,CASSPTGVKGYEQYF,TGTGCCAGCAGCCCGACAGGGGTCAAAGGCTACGAGCAGTACTTC